The present TCR beta chain was sequenced within a study of regulatory T cells in long-lasting Graves disease. The study's findings and limits: Whereas 900 to 1,000 public clonotypes were shared by new patients, persistent patients shared more, at a few thousand.

CDR3 length: 15 residues. Per germline, CDR1 MDHEN and CDR2 SYDVKM. V lost 1 base and J 0 bases, leaving 10 bases between the germline ends. Construction of the TCR beta libraries employed iRepertoire HTBI primers in conjunction with Arm-PCR of CDR3 regions. Using its own MiXCR run on the multiplex PCR reads, TCRdb lists one record per CDR3 protein. Here the sample spans about 530,000 distinct CDR3 sequences, 15% to 20% being singletons. The time point denotes: newly diagnosed GD, antithyroid drugs for less than 3 months. PBMC-derived RNA was used for the TCR library. This clonotype showed up many times. Antigen: not known. Separately, the same data were catalogued under a study of T cells in Graves' hyperthyroidism and ophthalmopathy.

Sequencing was performed on peripheral blood mononuclear cells (PBMCs), taken at new diagnosis, from a patient treated with antithyroid drugs. The rearrangement links TRBV28 to TRBJ2-7; a weak D match, TRBD1 (5 bases). The TCR originated in a woman aged 40 to 65 with Graves disease. The CDR3 DNA follows: TGTGCCAGCAGTTTATCCTCAGGGCCCTCCTACGAGCAGTACTTC. Amino acids: CASSLSSGPSYEQYF.